This passage covers 27 T cell receptor beta chains from one sample sequenced in a study of blood T cell repertoires in COVID-19. Clones were sequenced by immunoSEQ multiplex PCR, and TCRdb holds only the in-frame ones, with some missing. The sample has around 210,000 clones; roughly 75% are singletons. What was sequenced was peripheral blood. These TCRs come from a woman in her 70s with acute or convalescent COVID-19.

The chain employs TRBV6-1 and TRBJ1-4, with D perhaps TRBD1 (5 bases). The germline V gene has CDR1 MNHNS and CDR2 SASEGT. There are 15 residues in the CDR3. V lost 2 bases and J lost 7, with 14 bases in between. For the CDR3, the DNA is TGTGCCAGCAGTGAAAGACCCAGGGTCCCTGAAAAACTGTTTTTT. This gives the protein CASSERPRVPEKLFF.

The chain has TRBV11-2 and TRBJ2-7, with 11 bases that match TRBD2. This CDR3 has 19 residues. J gave up 2 bases and V 0 bases, and 12 bases lay outside the gene matches. Germline-derived CDR1 and CDR2 are SGHAT and FQNNGV. In nucleotides, the CDR3 is TGTGCCAGCAGCTTAGATGGGGGTGCGTTAGCGGGAGGGCCCTACGAGCAGTACTTC. Amino acids: CASSLDGGALAGGPYEQYF.

V gene TRBV7-8 combines with J gene TRBJ2-3; D is uncertain. This CDR3 is built from 12 residues. V lost 5 bases and J 5 bases, leaving 8 bases between the germline ends. Germline V gives CDR1 SGHVS, CDR2 FQNEAQ. The CDR3: CASSPPQDTQYF. CDR3 nucleotide sequence: TGTGCCAGCAGCCCCCCCCAAGATACGCAGTATTTT.

The CDR3, as DNA: TGCGCCAGCAGCTTGGATCGCCCGGGGGAGCAGTACTTC. The encoded protein is CASSLDRPGEQYF. This rearrangement joins TRBV5-1 to TRBJ2-7; tentative D call: TRBD2 (5 bases). CDR3 length equals 13 residues. Per germline, CDR1 SGHRS and CDR2 YFSETQ. Trimming took 0 bases from V and 7 from J, leaving 11 bases between them.

The V gene is TRBV12-5, the J gene TRBJ2-5, with TRBD1 matching 9 bases. Germline V lookup: CDR1 LGHNT, CDR2 FRNRAP. Germline trimming cut 6 bases from V and 7 bases from J; bases unmatched to any gene: 15. CDR3 length equals 16 residues. CDR3: CASGRGAGQGLGTQYF. The CDR3 DNA follows: TGTGCTAGTGGCCGAGGCGCGGGACAGGGTTTGGGGACCCAGTACTTC.

The chain recombines TRBV3-1 (or the pseudogene TRBV3-2) with TRBJ2-7; TRBD2 matches 9 bases. The trim removed 8 bases at V and 4 bases at J, leaving 9 bases unmatched. Germline V gene data show CDR1 as LGHDT and CDR2 as YNNKEL (reference sequence). The CDR3 totals 14 residues. The CDR3, as DNA: TGTGCCAGCTCTCCAGCGGGAGGACCATACGAGCAGTACTTC. It encodes CASSPAGGPYEQYF.

This clone came up a few times. This chain connects TRBV5-1 to TRBJ1-1; perhaps TRBD1 as D (6 bases). Trimming cost V 0 bases and J 11 bases, with 11 bases left between them. The CDR3 totals 12 residues. Germline V gene lookup returns CDR1 SGHRS and CDR2 YFSETQ. The CDR3 here is CASSLGGQLAFF. In DNA form, the CDR3 reads TGCGCCAGCAGCTTGGGGGGGCAGCTTGCTTTCTTT.

This rearrangement joins TRBV6-8 to TRBJ2-2; possible D gene TRBD1, 5 bases. CDR1 is MNHGY, CDR2 SAAAGT, per germline. CDR3 length: 17 amino acids. Trimming took 6 bases from V and 4 from J, leaving 21 bases between them. The CDR3 nucleotides read TGTGCCAGCAGCAACCGCTCGACTGGAAGGGGCACCGGGGAGCTGTTTTTT. It encodes CASSNRSTGRGTGELFF.

CDR3 sequence reads: CASTNSPFYNEQFF. CDR3 DNA sequence: TGTGCCAGCACTAACAGCCCCTTTTACAATGAGCAGTTCTTC. The chain uses TRBV6-5 and TRBJ2-1, with D uncertain. The V gene's germline CDR1 is MNHEY and CDR2 SVGAGI. This CDR3 contains 14 residues. V was cut by 7 bases and J by 4 bases, with 14 bases left in between.

The rearrangement links TRBV5-4 to TRBJ1-3, with 10 bases aligning to TRBD1. V trimming: 4 bases; J trimming: 4 bases; junction bases outside the gene matches: 5. In germline, CDR1 is SGHNT, CDR2 YYREEE (reference sequence). This CDR3 comprises 15 residues. The CDR3 sequence: CASSVDRGVGNTIYF. Written as DNA, the CDR3 is TGTGCCAGCAGCGTGGACAGGGGGGTCGGAAACACCATATATTTT.

This chain joins TRBV3-1 (or the pseudogene TRBV3-2) and TRBJ2-7; D unresolved. Germline V gene lookup returns CDR1 LGHDT and CDR2 YNNKEL (reference sequence). V dropped 0 bases and J dropped 3 bases, with 12 bases sitting between them. This CDR3 comprises 15 residues. CDR3 region: CASSQESVRSYEQYF. Here the CDR3 DNA reads TGTGCCAGCAGCCAAGAATCGGTCCGGAGCTACGAGCAGTACTTC.

This chain uses TRBV5-1 with TRBJ1-1, with TRBD1 matching 7 bases. J lost 4 bases, V lost 1 base, and 10 bases had no gene match. The germline CDR1 and CDR2 sequences are SGHRS and YFSETQ. The length of the CDR3 is 16 residues. CDR3 in amino acids: CASSLMTGLGGTEAFF. The CDR3 DNA follows: TGCGCCAGCAGCTTGATGACAGGGCTTGGGGGCACTGAAGCTTTCTTT.

This sequence joins TRBV19 and TRBJ1-4; 7 bases line up with TRBD1. The V gene's germline CDR1 is LNHDA and CDR2 SQIVND (reference sequence). Losses at the gene ends were 7 bases for V and 8 bases for J; bases not matched to a gene: 10. The CDR3 length is 14 residues. CDR3 bases: TGTGCCAGTACCCTGGACAGGAGAGAAGAAAAACTGTTTTTT. It yields the protein CASTLDRREEKLFF.

The chain is built from TRBV27 and TRBJ1-4, with 10 nucleotides matching TRBD1. The CDR3 extends over 16 amino acids. The germline V gene has CDR1 MNHEY and CDR2 SMNVEV (reference sequence). With 0 bases clipped from V and 12 bases from J, the junction kept 10 bases outside the gene matches. CDR3 coding DNA: TGTGCCAGCAGTTTATCGTCGACAGGGGGCACGGGGGAACTGTTTTTT. It translates to CASSLSSTGGTGELFF.

The CDR3 spells CASSSTGTSGTETQYF. Here the CDR3 DNA reads TGTGCCAGCAGTTCAACCGGGACTAGCGGCACGGAGACCCAGTACTTC. The chain is built from TRBV11-2 and TRBJ2-5, with 11 bases matching TRBD2. The CDR3 sequence is 16 residues long. With 6 bases clipped from V and 5 bases from J, the junction kept 11 bases outside the gene matches. From germline, CDR1 is SGHAT and CDR2 FQNNGV.

The V gene is TRBV2, the J gene TRBJ2-3; D may be TRBD2 (5 bases). This CDR3 is built from 14 residues. Germline V gives CDR1 SNHLY, CDR2 FYNNEI. V was clipped by 5 bases and J by 3 bases, with 12 bases between them. CDR3 in amino acids: CASSYTSGTDTQYF. The DNA for the CDR3 is TGTGCCAGCAGTTACACCAGCGGAACAGATACGCAGTATTTT.

This clone occurred a few times. V and J are TRBV6-1 and TRBJ1-1; D is undetermined. Trimming left V 2 bases short and J 4 bases short, with 11 bases between. Germline V lookup: CDR1 MNHNS, CDR2 SASEGT. The CDR3 is 14 residues long. CDR3 in amino acids: CASSEMRASTEAFF. DNA for the CDR3: TGTGCCAGCAGTGAAATGAGGGCTTCCACTGAAGCTTTCTTT.

This chain connects TRBV7-2 to TRBJ1-2, with 8 bases that match TRBD1. V gave up 6 bases and J gave up 4 bases; unmatched junction bases: 7. The V gene's germline CDR1 is SGHTA and CDR2 FQGNSA. The CDR3 runs 14 residues. The CDR3 loop reads CASRQTGAVYGYTF. CDR3 coding DNA: TGTGCCAGCAGGCAGACAGGGGCAGTCTATGGCTACACCTTC.

The rearrangement uses TRBV24-1 and TRBJ2-1; 15 bases are shared with TRBD2. Germline CDR1 is KGHDR and CDR2 is SFDVKD. CDR3 size: 19 residues. Unmatched junction bases numbered 4, after V lost 1 base and J lost 1 base. The chain's CDR3 is CATSDLGLAGGGSYNEQFF. The CDR3 DNA reads TGTGCCACCAGTGATTTAGGACTAGCGGGAGGGGGATCCTACAATGAGCAGTTCTTC.

The sample holds a few counts of this clone. V is TRBV19 and J is TRBJ1-5; 7 bases align to TRBD1. Trimming at V came to 7 bases and at J to 5 bases, leaving 8 bases not matched to a gene. Germline V CDR1 and CDR2: LNHDA, SQIVND (reference sequence). CDR3 size: 14 residues. CDR3: CASTPGTAHQPQHF. The CDR3 coding sequence is TGTGCCAGTACACCCGGGACAGCCCATCAGCCCCAGCATTTT.

This clone was observed once. This chain joins TRBV11-2 and TRBJ1-1, with a tentative D call TRBD1 (5 bases). This CDR3 region has 16 residues. Germline loops: CDR1 SGHAT, CDR2 FQNNGV. V was clipped by 5 bases and J by 1 base, with 17 bases between them. CDR3 in amino acids: CASSPRGRGGNTEAFF. CDR3 DNA: TGTGCCAGCAGCCCCCGTGGGAGGGGAGGGAACACTGAAGCTTTCTTT.

The chain joins TRBV5-1 to TRBJ1-1; TRBD1 matches at 8 bases. V trimming: 3 bases; J trimming: 1 base; junction bases outside the gene matches: 5. The germline CDR1 and CDR2 sequences are SGHRS and YFSETQ. The CDR3 runs 15 residues. The CDR3 DNA reads as TGCGCCAGCAGCTGGTGGACAGGGAGGAACACTGAAGCTTTCTTT. Its protein product is CASSWWTGRNTEAFF.

This rearrangement joins TRBV7-9 to TRBJ2-1; possible D gene TRBD2, 6 bases. CDR1 and CDR2 (germline): SEHNR, FQNEAQ (reference sequence). This CDR3 contains 16 residues. Trimming took off 5 bases at V and 6 bases at J, with 20 bases between the two ends. CDR3 in amino acids: CASSPPGTPRANEQFF. The DNA for the CDR3 is TGTGCCAGCAGCCCCCCCGGGACTCCGCGGGCCAATGAGCAGTTCTTC.

The chain combines TRBV27 with TRBJ1-2; 10 nucleotides line up with TRBD1. V was clipped by 6 bases and J by 4 bases; unmatched bases: 5. The germline V gene has CDR1 MNHEY and CDR2 SMNVEV (reference sequence). The length of the CDR3 is 14 residues. The CDR3 loop reads CASRGTGAGYGYTF. The CDR3, as DNA: TGTGCCAGCAGGGGGACAGGGGCAGGCTATGGCTACACCTTC.

V gene TRBV11-1 combines with J gene TRBJ2-6; no clear D. The CDR3 has 15 amino acids. The germline V gene encodes CDR1 SGHAT and CDR2 FQDESV (reference sequence). V lost 5 bases and J 1 base, leaving 9 bases between the germline ends. The CDR3 region is CASSLLFSGANVLTF. CDR3 nucleotide sequence: TGTGCCAGCAGCCTCCTTTTTTCTGGGGCCAACGTCCTGACTTTC.

This clone was seen more than once but under ten times. V is TRBV2 and J is TRBJ2-3; 10 nucleotides align to TRBD2. Losses at the gene ends were 3 bases for V and 7 bases for J; bases not matched to a gene: 7. CDR1 is SNHLY, CDR2 FYNNEI, per germline. This CDR3 is built from 15 residues. For the CDR3, the DNA is TGTGCCAGCAGTGATAGAGCGGGGGGGGGAAATACGCAGTATTTT. It translates to CASSDRAGGGNTQYF.

V and J are TRBV6-1 and TRBJ2-7; 9 nucleotides match TRBD1. The V gene's germline CDR1 is MNHNS and CDR2 SASEGT. The CDR3 extends over 14 amino acids. Germline trimming cut 5 bases from V and 6 bases from J; bases unmatched to any gene: 8. The CDR3 DNA reads as TGTGCCAGCAGTTTCGGACAGGGGAGCTCCGAGCAGTACTTC. It translates to CASSFGQGSSEQYF.